This T cell receptor (beta chain) was observed in a study of post-analysis software for immune sequencing data. Remarks on this clonotype: The antigen is undetermined.

cDNA libraries for TCR beta contained unique molecular identifiers. TCRdb reanalysed the PCR reads using MiXCR and keeps one entry per CDR3 protein. The sample contains hundreds of thousands of distinct CDR3 sequences, roughly three fifths of which appear only once. In germline, CDR1 is SGHRS, CDR2 YFSETQ. The CDR3 extends over 16 amino acids. V lost 5 bases, J lost 3 bases, and 9 bases stayed unmatched. Study-level results: Included in a set of a few TRBV segments more frequent in patients than controls were TRBV5-6, TRBV5-1 and TRBV20-1. The F measure placed samples prepared in the same batch into strongly shared clusters.

The chain couples TRBV5-1 to TRBJ2-2, with TRBD1 identical over 8 bases. This clonotype was sampled from a girl aged 2 to 10 with multiple sclerosis. What was sequenced was blood. CDR3 amino acids: CASRAPGTGDTGELFF. Written as DNA, the CDR3 is TGCGCCAGCAGAGCCCCCGGGACAGGAGACACCGGGGAGCTGTTTTTT.